Listed here are 20 T cell receptor beta chains from one sample, sequenced in a study of T-cell reconstitution after alpha-beta-depleted transplantation in children. For TCRbeta, the library was prepared with unique molecular identifiers. TCRdb re-called the PCR reads with MiXCR, one entry per CDR3 protein. The table includes about 980,000 distinct CDR3 sequences, 25% to 30% detected once. This specimen was PBMCs, mostly from graft donor cells, taken 360 days after TCRalphabeta/CD19-depleted stem cell transplant. The receptor source for this set is a boy in the first two years of life who had a stem cell transplant for SCID, so the T cells may come from the graft donor.

The chain carries TRBV7-9 and TRBJ2-5, with D unresolved. Trimming removed 1 base at V and 4 bases at J, with 10 bases between. The CDR3 contains 14 residues. CDR1 and CDR2 (germline): SEHNR, FQNEAQ (reference sequence). CDR3 residues: CASSLVGSTETQYF. CDR3 DNA sequence: TGTGCCAGCAGCTTAGTTGGTAGCACAGAGACCCAGTACTTC.

The genes are TRBV9 and TRBJ2-5; D gene unclear. The V and J ends lost 1 base and 5 bases respectively, with 6 bases between them. The CDR3 is 12 residues long. Per the germline V gene, CDR1 is SGDLS and CDR2 is YYNGEE. The CDR3 reads CASSVPSETQYF. In DNA, the CDR3 is TGTGCCAGCAGCGTACCCTCGGAGACCCAGTACTTC.

This clonotype was observed a few times. The chain carries TRBV7-9 and TRBJ1-4; no definite D call. Per germline, CDR1 SEHNR and CDR2 FQNEAQ (reference sequence). Trimming shortened V by 3 bases and J by 7 bases, and 12 bases separated the two germline ends. The CDR3 consists of 14 residues. For the CDR3, the DNA is TGTGCCAGCAGCTTCGGTCCCGCCGGTGAAAAACTGTTTTTT. Amino acid sequence: CASSFGPAGEKLFF.

V gene TRBV5-1 combines with J gene TRBJ2-1; no definite D call. Deletions cut 2 bases from V and 7 bases from J, with 19 bases between. The germline V gene encodes CDR1 SGHRS and CDR2 YFSETQ. There are 16 residues in the CDR3. CDR3 DNA: TGCGCCAGCAGCTTAAAAAGGTTTGGTACGTGGAATGAGCAGTTCTTC. Protein product: CASSLKRFGTWNEQFF.

The chain joins TRBV30 to TRBJ1-6; D uncertain. Germline CDR1 GTSNPN, CDR2 SVGIG (reference sequence). This CDR3 comprises 13 residues. Trimming cost V 5 bases and J 9 bases, with 14 bases left between them. CDR3 protein: CAWGRLNSSPLHF. The CDR3 DNA sequence: TGTGCCTGGGGGCGGCTGAATAGTTCACCCCTCCACTTT.

This clonotype was detected a few times. The rearrangement joins TRBV2 to TRBJ2-5; D is unresolved. In germline, CDR1 is SNHLY, CDR2 FYNNEI. The CDR3 extends over 15 amino acids. The ends were cut back, 10 bases at V and 4 bases at J, with 22 bases in the middle. The CDR3: CAILRRFPRGETQYF. The CDR3 bases are TGTGCCATCCTAAGAAGGTTCCCTCGTGGAGAGACCCAGTACTTC.

This clonotype was seen a handful of times. The chain recombines TRBV5-1 with TRBJ2-7; perhaps TRBD1 as D (6 bases). V shed 5 bases and J shed 3 bases, with 18 bases lying between them. Looked up from germline, CDR1 is SGHRS and CDR2 is YFSETQ. The CDR3 totals 15 residues. The CDR3 reads CASSLLTGRSYEQYF. CDR3 nucleotides: TGCGCCAGCAGTTTACTGACAGGAAGGAGCTACGAGCAGTACTTC. Full variable domain (remainder filled in from reference TRBV5-1 and TRBJ2-7): KAGVTQTPRYLIKTRGQQVTLSCSPISGHRSVSWYQQTPGQGLQFLFEYFSETQRNKGNFPGRFSGRQFSNSRSEMNVSTLELGDSALYLCASSLLTGRSYEQYFGPGTRLTVT.

Only one count was recorded for this clonotype. The rearrangement links TRBV2 to TRBJ2-3; the match to TRBD2 covers 10 bases. CDR1 is SNHLY and CDR2 is FYNNEI in the germline V gene. CDR3 length equals 18 residues. V was pared by 5 bases and J by 1 base, with 12 bases of the junction left unmatched. The CDR3 DNA follows: TGTGCCAGCAGTTTAAAAGCGGGGGGGCTCTTCGGCACAGATACGCAGTATTTT. This codes for CASSLKAGGLFGTDTQYF.

CDR3 coding DNA: TGTGCCAGCAGCAGACCGAGTGTCTCCTACGAGCAGTACTTC. Residues: CASSRPSVSYEQYF. V and J are TRBV5-4 and TRBJ2-7; no firm D call. The germline V and J ends were trimmed by 4 bases and 0 bases, with 11 bases remaining between them. Per germline, CDR1 SGHNT and CDR2 YYREEE (reference sequence). The CDR3 length is 14 residues. The variable domain in full, with the rest retrieved from reference TRBV5-4 and TRBJ2-7, is ETGVTQSPTHLIKTRGQQVTLRCSSQSGHNTVSWYQQALGQGPQFIFQYYREEENGRGNFPPRFSGLQFPNYSSELNVNALELDDSALYLCASSRPSVSYEQYFGPGTRLTVT.

Only a few counts were recorded for this clonotype. This chain uses TRBV28 with TRBJ1-5; no clear D gene. V was shortened by 1 base and J by 7 bases, with 8 bases between the two germline ends. This CDR3 is built from 13 residues. Per germline, CDR1 MDHEN and CDR2 SYDVKM. DNA of the CDR3: TGTGCCAGCAGTTTATTTCGGGTCCAGCCCCAGCATTTT. Translating it yields CASSLFRVQPQHF. Supplemented by reference TRBV28 and TRBJ1-5, the full variable domain reads DVKVTQSSRYLVKRTGEKVFLECVQDMDHENMFWYRQDPGLGLRLIYFSYDVKMKEKGDIPEGYSVSREKKERFSLILESASTNQTSMYLCASSLFRVQPQHFGDGTRLSIL.

The V call is TRBV4-1, the J call TRBJ2-5; D gene ambiguous. The V end lost 0 bases, the J end lost 6 bases, and 5 bases lay between the germline ends. This CDR3 contains 12 residues. The V gene's germline CDR1 is MGHRA and CDR2 YSYEKL. Here the CDR3 DNA reads TGCGCCAGCAGCCAAGATTTGCAGACCCAGTACTTC. It codes for CASSQDLQTQYF.

This clonotype came up a few times. The J gene is TRBJ2-7, the V gene TRBV10-3; D possibly corresponds to TRBD2 (6 bases). The germline gives CDR1 ENHRY, CDR2 SYGVKD. V gave up 8 bases and J gave up 0 bases, with 14 bases separating them. CDR3 size: 14 residues. DNA for the CDR3: TGTGCCATCGACAGCGGAGGGTTCTCCTACGAGCAGTACTTC. Translating it yields CAIDSGGFSYEQYF.

This clonotype was counted between two and nine times. This chain connects TRBV6-1 to TRBJ2-5; D is unresolved. Germline CDR1 is MNHNS and CDR2 is SASEGT. The CDR3 is made up of 14 amino acids. Trimming took 4 bases from V and 7 from J, leaving 16 bases between them. CDR3 in DNA: TGTGCCAGCAGTGGTGAGATTTGGCTCGGGACCCAGTACTTC. This encodes CASSGEIWLGTQYF.

The rearrangement joins TRBV15 to TRBJ2-1; TRBD2 aligns across 7 bases. V dropped 0 bases and J dropped 4; count of bases not matched to a gene: 6. CDR1 and CDR2 (germline): LNHNV, YYDKDF (reference sequence). This CDR3 has 16 amino acids. The CDR3 here is CATSRDLGGVYNEQFF. The CDR3 DNA reads TGTGCCACCAGCAGAGACCTGGGGGGGGTATACAATGAGCAGTTCTTC.

This chain uses TRBV12-3 or TRBV12-4 with TRBJ2-7; no reliable D call. The CDR3 length is 12 residues. Trimming took 6 bases from V and 6 from J, leaving 12 bases between them. CDR3 sequence (DNA): TGTGCCAGCAGCCCGGAATATAGCGAGCAGTACTTC. It yields the protein CASSPEYSEQYF.

A few counts support this clonotype. V is TRBV6-1 and J is TRBJ1-2, with no clear D. The germline CDR1 and CDR2 sequences are MNHNS and SASEGT. V lost 1 base to trimming and J lost 2 bases, with 17 bases between them. CDR3 length equals 17 residues. The DNA for the CDR3 is TGTGCCAGCAGTGAAGTATTCCGCCGCGGGGTCAACTATGGCTACACCTTC. Amino acid sequence: CASSEVFRRGVNYGYTF.

This clonotype appeared a few times. V usage is TRBV18 and J usage is TRBJ2-7; possibly TRBD1 or TRBD2 for D (6 bases each). The CDR3 contains 16 residues. Germline V CDR1 and CDR2: KGHSH, LQKENI. The V end was cut by 1 base, the J end by 2 bases, with 15 bases between. The CDR3 loop reads CASSPLGGPSPYEQYF. CDR3 nucleotides: TGTGCCAGCTCACCACTTGGGGGGCCAAGCCCCTACGAGCAGTACTTC. Together with reference TRBV18 and TRBJ2-7, the CDR3 gives the full variable domain: NAGVMQNPRHLVRRRGQEARLRCSPMKGHSHVYWYRQLPEEGLKFMVYLQKENIIDESGMPKERFSAEFPKEGPSILRIQQVVRGDSAAYFCASSPLGGPSPYEQYFGPGTRLTVT.

The chain joins TRBV20-1 to TRBJ2-2; 8 positions agree with TRBD2. CDR1 and CDR2 from the germline V gene are DFQATT and SNEGSKA (reference sequence). The CDR3 is made up of 14 amino acids. Trimming took 5 bases from V and 7 from J; bases not matched to a gene: 9. The DNA of the CDR3 is TGCAGTGCTCGCGGGGGGAACGAGGGCGGGGAGCTGTTTTTT. This codes for CSARGGNEGGELFF.

This chain uses TRBV28 with TRBJ2-7; 7 positions agree with TRBD1. CDR3 length: 14 amino acids. V was clipped by 7 bases and J by 5 bases; unmatched bases: 11. Germline V CDR1 and CDR2: MDHEN, SYDVKM. CDR3 nucleotides: TGTGCCAGCAAAAAAGACAGGGTCCGCCACGAGCAGTACTTC. The encoded protein is CASKKDRVRHEQYF.

This clonotype has a handful of counts. This chain links TRBV7-9 with TRBJ2-7; a possible D gene is TRBD1 (5 bases). Trimming pared 0 bases from V and 1 base from J, leaving 10 bases between. Germline CDR1 is SEHNR and CDR2 is FQNEAQ (reference sequence). The CDR3 totals 15 residues. The CDR3 DNA reads TGTGCCAGCAGCTTAGCCTTGACAGAGTCCTACGAGCAGTACTTC. It specifies CASSLALTESYEQYF.